Sequencing of this T cell receptor (beta chain) was carried out in a study of PD-1 blockade in classical Hodgkin lymphoma (TCRdb year 2020). Looking at the study overall: Nivolumab dosing was 3 mg/kg intravenously every 2 weeks, continuing until either disease progression or unacceptable toxicity. A peripheral blood immune signature of response to PD-1 blockade in classical Hodgkin lymphoma was defined using TCR beta sequencing and CyTOF.

Explained via the paper, the time point label denotes: cycle 2 day 1 (C2D1) of nivolumab. Relapse after autologous stem cell transplantation had occurred in all trial patients, and cohorts A, B and C were distinguished by prior brentuximab vedotin exposure. A total of approximately 51 patients with relapsed/refractory classical Hodgkin lymphoma made up the trial cohort, and each patient's best overall response was complete response, partial response or progressive disease. Trial patients were treated with single-agent nivolumab in the multi-cohort phase II CheckMate 205 trial. Best overall response was determined by an independent review committee according to the 2007 International Working Group response criteria. PBMCs from the trial were collected at three points: immediately before nivolumab initiation (C1D1), and during therapy at cycle 2 day 1 and cycle 4 day 1. Peripheral blood was collected in 8 mL Vacutainer Cell Preparation Tubes, from which PBMCs were isolated by centrifugation and then cryopreserved.

Worth noting for this clone: Its specific antigen is unknown. This sequence is one base from a far larger clone and is likely a read error. The sample has other DNA sequences that encode this CDR3 too.

Beyond this particular receptor, the publication reports: Patients starting nivolumab less than 1 year after ASCT had lower diversity and were excluded from later analyses to avoid confounding by immune reconstitution. Only a single clinical trial cohort was studied, and what caused the repertoire differences, possibly disease activity or prior therapy, remained undefined. Baseline TCR diversity was reported as lower in newly diagnosed patients than in healthy donors, and lower still in relapsed/refractory patients. By C4D1, a significant rise was seen in CD4+ TCR diversity but not in CD8+ TCR diversity (p=0.0027 vs p=0.16), and the rise was most apparent among complete responders (p=0.02). Among trial patients, those achieving complete response had baseline diversity similar to that of newly diagnosed patients, while diversity was significantly lower in partial responders and progressors.

The Qiagen DNeasy kit was used to extract genomic DNA from unsorted PBMCs and from the negatively selected CD4+ and CD8+ fractions. Using primers that anneal to V and J segments, immunoSEQ multiplex PCR amplified the TCR beta CDR3 regions. Amplification bias was minimized using a synthetic immune receptor repertoire, and residual bias was removed computationally after sequencing. Processing in the source paper ran as follows. Custom Python scripts were used to quantify repertoire diversity as the Shannon entropy index. Unsorted, CD4+ and CD8+ repertoires were analyzed separately, except for combined analyses in which CD4+ and CD8+ sequences were merged in silico. A clone counted as expanded when the clone's frequency after treatment rose at least 2-fold relative to C1D1, and clones undetected at baseline were given a pseudocount of 0.5. Clones with 0 or 1 copy at C1D1 were classified as singleton clones, and clones with 2 or more copies were classified as non-singleton clones. By matching protein sequences in sorted samples from the same patient, clones expanded in unsorted samples were annotated as CD4+, CD8+ or unknown. Wilcoxon tests on paired samples were used to test diversity changes from C1D1 to C4D1. TCRdb re-hosts the immuneACCESS table, in-frame sequences only. Its copies lack some clones; in the studies checked, an unresolved V gene accounts for under half of them, and the cause for the rest is not known. V, J and clone size reflect that table, while D and trimming were determined from the DNA. Recorded for this sample are 130,000 to 150,000 clones; about 81% of them occurred a single time. Roughly 10% of the sample comes from the top ten.

CDR1 and CDR2 are drawn from the germline V gene (reference sequence): SSHAT, FNYEAQ. Inclusive of the bounding cysteine and phenylalanine, the CDR3 is 13 residues long. The retained sequence is limited to the CDR3, 39 bases, with the frame set at the first base. Sequenced here: peripheral blood mononuclear cells (PBMCs), sampled before the second cycle of nivolumab. The chain links TRBV7-7 with TRBJ2-1, and 8 junction bases match TRBD2. This sequence originates from a human donor with classical Hodgkin lymphoma. The CDR3 corresponds to CASSWTSSNEQFF. DNA sequence: TGTGCTAGCAGCTGGACTAGCTCCAATGAGCAGTTCTTC.